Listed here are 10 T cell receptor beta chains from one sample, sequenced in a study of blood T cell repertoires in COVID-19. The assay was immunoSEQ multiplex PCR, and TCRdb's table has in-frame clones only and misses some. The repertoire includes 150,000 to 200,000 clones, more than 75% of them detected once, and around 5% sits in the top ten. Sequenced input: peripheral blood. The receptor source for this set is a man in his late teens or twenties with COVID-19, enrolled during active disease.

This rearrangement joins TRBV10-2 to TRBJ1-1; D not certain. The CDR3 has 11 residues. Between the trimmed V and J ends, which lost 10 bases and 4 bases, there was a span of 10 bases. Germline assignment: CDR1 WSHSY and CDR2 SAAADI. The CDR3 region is CATSGGTEAFF. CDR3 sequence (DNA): TGCGCCACCTCAGGAGGCACTGAAGCTTTCTTT.

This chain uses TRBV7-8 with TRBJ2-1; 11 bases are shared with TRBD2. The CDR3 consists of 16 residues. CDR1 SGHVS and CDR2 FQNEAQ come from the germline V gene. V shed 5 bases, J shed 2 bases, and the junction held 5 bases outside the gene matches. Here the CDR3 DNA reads TGTGCCAGCAGCCCCCTAGCGGGAGGACCCTACAATGAGCAGTTCTTC. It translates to CASSPLAGGPYNEQFF. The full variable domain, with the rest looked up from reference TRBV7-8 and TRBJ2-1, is GAGVSQSPRYKVAKRGQDVALRCDPISGHVSLFWYQQALGQGPEFLTYFQNEAQLDKSGLPSDRFFAERPEGSVSTLKIQRTQQEDSAVYLCASSPLAGGPYNEQFFGPGTRLTVL.

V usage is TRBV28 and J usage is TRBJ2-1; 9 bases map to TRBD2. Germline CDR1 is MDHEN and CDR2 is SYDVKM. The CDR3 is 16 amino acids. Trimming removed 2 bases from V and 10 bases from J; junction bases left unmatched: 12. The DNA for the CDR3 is TGTGCCAGCAGTTTAGGATCTGGAGCGGGAGGTGGGGAGCAGTTCTTC. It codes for CASSLGSGAGGGEQFF.

The CDR3 DNA is TGTGCCAGCAGCTCCCAGAATGGAAACACCATATATTTT. Protein: CASSSQNGNTIYF. This rearrangement joins TRBV7-3 to TRBJ1-3; D not certain. V was pared by 4 bases and J by 3 bases, with 7 bases between. CDR1 is SGHTA, CDR2 FQGTGA, per germline. The CDR3 runs to 13 residues.

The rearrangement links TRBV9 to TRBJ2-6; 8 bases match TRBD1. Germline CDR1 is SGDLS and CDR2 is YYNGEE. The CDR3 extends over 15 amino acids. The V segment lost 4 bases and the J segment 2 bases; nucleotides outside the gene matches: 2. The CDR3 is CASSSRGPGANVLTF. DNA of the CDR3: TGTGCCAGCAGCTCCAGGGGGCCTGGGGCCAACGTCCTGACTTTC. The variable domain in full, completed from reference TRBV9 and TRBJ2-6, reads DSGVTQTPKHLITATGQRVTLRCSPRSGDLSVYWYQQSLDQGLQFLIQYYNGEERAKGNILERFSAQQFPDLHSELNLSSLELGDSALYFCASSSRGPGANVLTFGAGSRLTVL.

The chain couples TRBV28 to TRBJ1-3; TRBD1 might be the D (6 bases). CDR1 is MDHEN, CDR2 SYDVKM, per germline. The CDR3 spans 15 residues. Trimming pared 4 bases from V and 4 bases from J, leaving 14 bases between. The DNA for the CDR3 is TGTGCCAGCAGTTCGAACAGGGATTCCGGAAACACCATATATTTT. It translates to CASSSNRDSGNTIYF.

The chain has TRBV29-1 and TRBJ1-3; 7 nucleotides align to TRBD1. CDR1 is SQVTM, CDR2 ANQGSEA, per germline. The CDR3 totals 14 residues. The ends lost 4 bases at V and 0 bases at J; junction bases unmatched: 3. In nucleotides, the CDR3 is TGCAGCGTTGGCACAGGGGCCTCTGGAAACACCATATATTTT. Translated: CSVGTGASGNTIYF.

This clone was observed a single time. The CDR3 DNA reads as TGCGCCAGCAGCCCAGGACAGGGGGCTTGGGAGCAGTACTTC. It encodes CASSPGQGAWEQYF. This chain uses TRBV5-1 with TRBJ2-7; the match to TRBD1 covers 11 bases. The trim removed 4 bases at V and 7 bases at J, leaving 7 bases unmatched. CDR1 is SGHRS, CDR2 YFSETQ, per germline. The CDR3 is made up of 14 amino acids.

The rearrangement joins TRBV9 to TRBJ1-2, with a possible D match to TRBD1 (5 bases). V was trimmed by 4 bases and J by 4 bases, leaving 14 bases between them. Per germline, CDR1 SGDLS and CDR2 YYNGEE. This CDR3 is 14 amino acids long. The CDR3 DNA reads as TGTGCCAGCAGCCGGGCGGGGGGAGGCTATGGCTACACCTTC. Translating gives CASSRAGGGYGYTF.

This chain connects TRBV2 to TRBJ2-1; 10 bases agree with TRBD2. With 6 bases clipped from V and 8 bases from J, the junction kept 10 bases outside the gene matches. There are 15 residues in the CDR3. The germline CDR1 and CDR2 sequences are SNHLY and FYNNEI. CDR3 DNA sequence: TGTGCCAGCAGCCGAGGACTAGCGGAGTCGGATGAGCAGTTCTTC. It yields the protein CASSRGLAESDEQFF.